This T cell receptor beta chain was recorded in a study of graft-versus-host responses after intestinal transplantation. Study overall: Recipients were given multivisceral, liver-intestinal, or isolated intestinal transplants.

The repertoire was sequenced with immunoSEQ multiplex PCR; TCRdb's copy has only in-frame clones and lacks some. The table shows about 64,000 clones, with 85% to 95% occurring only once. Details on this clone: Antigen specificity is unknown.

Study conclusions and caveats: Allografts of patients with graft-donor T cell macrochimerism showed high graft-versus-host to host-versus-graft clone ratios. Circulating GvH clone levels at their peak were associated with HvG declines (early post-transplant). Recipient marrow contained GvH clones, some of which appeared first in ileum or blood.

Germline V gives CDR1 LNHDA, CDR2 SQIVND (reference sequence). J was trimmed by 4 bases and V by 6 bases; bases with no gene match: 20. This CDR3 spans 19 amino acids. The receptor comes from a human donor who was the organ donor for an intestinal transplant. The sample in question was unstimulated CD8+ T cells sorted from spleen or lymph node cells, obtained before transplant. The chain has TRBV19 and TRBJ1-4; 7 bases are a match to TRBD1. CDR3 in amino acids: CASRRIGPSLGQVNEKLFF. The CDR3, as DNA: TGTGCCAGTAGGCGTATAGGCCCCTCTCTCGGACAGGTTAATGAAAAACTGTTTTTT. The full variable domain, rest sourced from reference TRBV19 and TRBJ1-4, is DGGITQSPKYLFRKEGQNVTLSCEQNLNHDAMYWYRQDPGQGLRLIYYSQIVNDFQKGDIAEGYSVSREKKESFPLTVTSAQKNPTAFYLCASRRIGPSLGQVNEKLFFGSGTQLSVL.